These 31 T cell receptor beta chains came from one sample sequenced in a study of blood T cell repertoires in COVID-19. Here immunoSEQ multiplex PCR was the method, and the copy in TCRdb shows in-frame clones only, minus some. The repertoire holds about 380,000 clones, with 88% as singletons. Material: PBMCs or T cells enriched from blood (not recorded which). The receptors stem from a woman under 30 who had recovered from COVID-19.

The V and J genes are TRBV4-2 and TRBJ2-7; no clear D gene. V was trimmed by 4 bases and J by 0 bases, leaving 28 bases between them. The CDR3 covers 20 residues. Germline CDR1 reads LGHNA; CDR2 reads YNFKEQ. CDR3 residues: CASSPVPPATSAFSSYEQYF. The CDR3 region has the DNA TGTGCCAGCAGCCCCGTTCCCCCAGCGACTTCGGCTTTCAGCTCCTACGAGCAGTACTTC.

This clone was observed a handful of times. V and J are TRBV7-2 and TRBJ2-1; 8 nucleotides line up with TRBD2. The CDR3 covers 16 residues. The ends lost 2 bases at V and 1 base at J; junction bases unmatched: 4. Germline values: CDR1 SGHTA, CDR2 FQGNSA. Here the CDR3 DNA reads TGTGCCAGCAGCTTACGGGGGGGCCTTTCCTACAATGAGCAGTTCTTC. Protein product: CASSLRGGLSYNEQFF. Combining the CDR3 with reference TRBV7-2 and TRBJ2-1 gives the whole variable domain GAGVSQSPSNKVTEKGKDVELRCDPISGHTALYWYRQSLGQGLEFLIYFQGNSAPDKSGLPSDRFSAERTGGSVSTLTIQRTQQEDSAVYLCASSLRGGLSYNEQFFGPGTRLTVL.

The chain links TRBV12-5 to TRBJ1-2; 8 bases are a match to TRBD1. The CDR3 is made up of 14 amino acids. With V trimmed by 0 bases and J by 4 bases, 1 base remained unmatched. Germline assignment: CDR1 LGHNT and CDR2 FRNRAP. The CDR3 loop reads CASGLVGQAYGYTF. The CDR3 DNA sequence: TGTGCTAGTGGTTTGGTGGGACAGGCCTATGGCTACACCTTC. Using reference TRBV12-5 and TRBJ1-2 for the parts outside the CDR3, the full variable domain is DARVTQTPRHKVTEMGQEVTMRCQPILGHNTVFWYRQTMMQGLELLAYFRNRAPLDDSGMPKDRFSAEMPDATLATLKIQPSEPRDSAVYFCASGLVGQAYGYTFGSGTRLTVV.

The CDR3: CASSLQGTHEQYF. The CDR3 DNA reads as TGTGCCAGCAGTTTGCAGGGGACCCACGAGCAGTACTTC. This chain uses TRBV27 with TRBJ2-7; weak D call: TRBD1 (6 bases). This CDR3 region has 13 residues. Between the trimmed V and J ends, which lost 3 bases and 5 bases, there was a span of 11 bases. Looked up from germline, CDR1 is MNHEY and CDR2 is SMNVEV (reference sequence).

The J gene is TRBJ2-5, the V gene TRBV7-9; D is uncertain. Trimming took 5 bases from V and 0 from J, leaving 13 bases between them. The CDR3 is 15 amino acids. Germline loops: CDR1 SEHNR, CDR2 FQNEAQ (reference sequence). CDR3 sequence (DNA): TGTGCCAGCAGCCCGAGAGAAGAATACCAAGAGACCCAGTACTTC. Its protein is CASSPREEYQETQYF.

The gene calls are TRBV19 and TRBJ1-2; perhaps TRBD1 as D (6 bases). V dropped 7 bases and J dropped 7 bases, with 13 bases sitting between them. The CDR3 is 12 residues long. Per the germline V gene, CDR1 is LNHDA and CDR2 is SQIVND (reference sequence). CDR3 sequence: CASKPRGAGYTF. The CDR3 DNA reads as TGTGCCAGTAAACCACGGGGGGCTGGCTACACCTTC.

The V and J genes are TRBV19 and TRBJ1-1; TRBD1 matches 8 bases. Germline V gene lookup returns CDR1 LNHDA and CDR2 SQIVND (reference sequence). Germline trimming cut 10 bases from V and 1 base from J; bases unmatched to any gene: 14. This CDR3 has 16 amino acids. The CDR3 sequence is CATLDRARGWNTEAFF. The CDR3 coding sequence is TGTGCCACCTTGGACAGGGCGCGTGGGTGGAACACTGAAGCTTTCTTT.

V and J are TRBV9 and TRBJ1-6; D unclear. From germline, CDR1 is SGDLS and CDR2 YYNGEE. The CDR3 length is 18 residues. Trimming left V 0 bases short and J 1 base short, with 14 bases between. CDR3 nucleotide sequence: TGTGCCAGCAGCGTAGGGGCGGCAGGAGGTTCCTATAATTCACCCCTCCACTTT. Translating it yields CASSVGAAGGSYNSPLHF.

On this clone: A read error may account for a junction end that differs from germline. The CDR3 sequence is CASSNSGNEQFF. CDR3 sequence (DNA): TGTGCTAGCAGCAACAGCGGGAATGAGCAGTTCTTC. J is TRBJ2-1 and V is TRBV7-7; possibly TRBD2 for D (6 bases). CDR1 is SSHAT, CDR2 FNYEAQ, per germline (reference sequence). The CDR3 is 12 amino acids. Together with reference TRBV7-7 and TRBJ2-1, the CDR3 gives the full variable domain: GAGVSQSPRYKVTKRGQDVTLRCDPISSHATLYWYQQALGQGPEFLTYFNYEAQPDKSGLPSDRFSAERPEGSISTLTIQRTEQRDSAMYRCASSNSGNEQFFGPGTRLTVL.

V usage is TRBV20-1 and J usage is TRBJ1-2; TRBD1 agrees at 12 bases. With 3 bases clipped from V and 7 bases from J, the junction kept 12 bases outside the gene matches. The CDR3 is 16 amino acids. Germline V gene sequence: CDR1 DFQATT, CDR2 SNEGSKA (reference sequence). CDR3 loop: CSASRPAGTGGSGYTF. For the CDR3, the DNA is TGCAGTGCTAGTCGACCCGCCGGGACAGGGGGCTCTGGCTACACCTTC.

The chain carries TRBV2 and TRBJ2-5; D is possibly TRBD2 (6 bases). V gave up 8 bases and J gave up 5 bases, with 12 bases separating them. The CDR3 totals 12 residues. Germline CDR1 is SNHLY and CDR2 is FYNNEI. This CDR3 is CASGEVRETQYF. CDR3 sequence (DNA): TGTGCCAGCGGGGAGGTTCGGGAGACCCAGTACTTC.

The genes are TRBV7-2 and TRBJ2-3; 10 bases map to TRBD2. CDR3 length: 15 amino acids. The junction had 6 bases not matched to a gene; V was cut back by 5 bases and J by 4 bases. Per germline, CDR1 SGHTA and CDR2 FQGNSA. The CDR3 coding sequence is TGTGCCAGCAGCGCAAGCGGGGGGGGCCCAGATACGCAGTATTTT. Encoded protein: CASSASGGGPDTQYF.

This chain joins TRBV5-1 and TRBJ1-4, with 7 positions matching TRBD1. J lost 5 bases, V lost 4 bases, and 2 bases had no gene match. The CDR3 has 13 residues. Looked up from germline, CDR1 is SGHRS and CDR2 is YFSETQ. The CDR3 DNA reads TGCGCCAGCAGCACGGGACAGAATGAAAAACTGTTTTTT. This codes for CASSTGQNEKLFF.

This clone appeared once. V and J are TRBV18 and TRBJ1-1; tentative D call: TRBD1 (5 bases). The germline V gene encodes CDR1 KGHSH and CDR2 LQKENI. CDR3 length: 14 amino acids. Trimming left V 5 bases short and J 7 bases short, with 17 bases between. CDR3 coding DNA: TGTGCCAGCTCAAGGGGCCTGACCGGCTTTGAAGCTTTCTTT. This sequence encodes CASSRGLTGFEAFF.

In regard to this clone: Its ends do not fully match the called genes, so a read error is possible. The chain employs TRBV2 and TRBJ1-5, with D possibly TRBD1 on 5 matching bases. CDR3 size: 11 residues. Per germline, CDR1 SNHLY and CDR2 FYNNEI. CDR3 coding DNA: TGTGCCAGCAGCCTAGGGGAGGCGGTGGTCTTC. Amino acids: CASSLGEAVVF.

Of note for this clone: Other nucleotide sequences from this sample produce the same CDR3. V usage is TRBV5-1 and J usage is TRBJ1-4; TRBD1 matches 9 bases. Germline CDR1 SGHRS, CDR2 YFSETQ. This CDR3 contains 14 residues. Germline trimming cut 0 bases from V and 7 bases from J; bases unmatched to any gene: 1. DNA for the CDR3: TGCGCCAGCAGCTTGGGACAGGGGGGTGAAAAACTGTTTTTT. It is translated as CASSLGQGGEKLFF.

This clone was observed once. This chain uses TRBV19 with TRBJ1-2; 7 bases match TRBD1. The germline gives CDR1 LNHDA, CDR2 SQIVND (reference sequence). The CDR3 contains 13 residues. Germline trimming cut 6 bases from V and 8 bases from J; bases unmatched to any gene: 9. CDR3 residues: CASRTGTEEGYTF. The CDR3 DNA reads as TGTGCCAGTAGAACCGGGACAGAAGAAGGCTACACCTTC. The variable domain in full, with the rest retrieved from reference TRBV19 and TRBJ1-2, is DGGITQSPKYLFRKEGQNVTLSCEQNLNHDAMYWYRQDPGQGLRLIYYSQIVNDFQKGDIAEGYSVSREKKESFPLTVTSAQKNPTAFYLCASRTGTEEGYTFGSGTRLTVV.

The chain joins TRBV6-1 to TRBJ1-3, with D perhaps TRBD1 (5 bases). Trimming stripped 3 bases from V and 0 bases from J, with 9 bases between. Germline loops: CDR1 MNHNS, CDR2 SASEGT. CDR3 length: 15 amino acids. CDR3 sequence reads: CASSETAVSGNTIYF. CDR3 in DNA: TGTGCCAGCAGTGAGACAGCCGTCTCTGGAAACACCATATATTTT.

V gene TRBV19 combines with J gene TRBJ1-5; D may be TRBD1 (5 bases). CDR1 LNHDA and CDR2 SQIVND come from the germline V gene (reference sequence). CDR3 length equals 16 residues. The V end lost 2 bases, the J end lost 0 bases, and 11 bases lay between the germline ends. CDR3 protein: CASSIRGGNSNQPQHF. CDR3 nucleotide sequence: TGTGCCAGTAGTATAAGGGGCGGGAATAGCAATCAGCCCCAGCATTTT.

The chain has TRBV27 and TRBJ2-1; 14 bases match TRBD2. From germline, CDR1 is MNHEY and CDR2 SMNVEV (reference sequence). V gave up 6 bases and J gave up 7 bases; unmatched junction bases: 8. The CDR3 consists of 16 residues. In DNA, the CDR3 is TGTGCCAGCAGCCGACGGACTAGCGGGGGGATGAATGAGCAGTTCTTC. Its protein product is CASSRRTSGGMNEQFF.

The chain combines TRBV5-4 with TRBJ2-1, with TRBD2 matching over 9 bases. V shed 0 bases and J 6 bases; nucleotides not matched to a gene: 13. This CDR3 is built from 18 residues. From germline, CDR1 is SGHNT and CDR2 YYREEE (reference sequence). DNA of the CDR3: TGTGCCAGCAGCTTGGCCATCGGCGGGGGGGCCTTCGTCAATGAGCAGTTCTTC. Amino acid sequence: CASSLAIGGGAFVNEQFF. The variable domain in full, completed from reference TRBV5-4 and TRBJ2-1, reads ETGVTQSPTHLIKTRGQQVTLRCSSQSGHNTVSWYQQALGQGPQFIFQYYREEENGRGNFPPRFSGLQFPNYSSELNVNALELDDSALYLCASSLAIGGGAFVNEQFFGPGTRLTVL.

This sequence joins TRBV6-5 and TRBJ1-5, with TRBD1 identical over 7 bases. The CDR3 extends over 15 amino acids. Germline assignment: CDR1 MNHEY and CDR2 SVGAGI. V lost 7 bases and J lost 2; bases outside the gene matches: 8. The CDR3 DNA is TGTGCCAGCATGCGTCGGACAGGATGCAATCAGCCCCAGCATTTT. It codes for CASMRRTGCNQPQHF.

The chain has TRBV21-1 and TRBJ1-2; TRBD1, the table's D call, lacks a check against the DNA. TRBV21-1 is reported as a pseudogene. The CDR3 extends over 14 amino acids. The CDR3 nucleotides are TGTGCCAGCAGCGAATCACAGGGGGCTAGAGGCTACACCTTC. Translating it yields CASSESQGARGYTF.

This clone was counted once. The chain uses TRBV5-6 and TRBJ1-2; D might be TRBD1 (6 bases). The CDR3 runs to 14 residues. Germline values: CDR1 SGHDT, CDR2 YYEEEE. V was cut by 5 bases and J by 3 bases, with 14 bases left in between. The CDR3 spells CASRVDRSYYGYTF. For the CDR3, the DNA is TGTGCCAGCAGGGTGGACAGAAGCTACTATGGCTACACCTTC.

This clone has more than one count but fewer than ten. The CDR3 loop is CASSLRAGGTYEQYF. The CDR3 region has the DNA TGTGCCAGCAGCTTGAGGGCAGGGGGGACCTACGAGCAGTACTTC. The rearrangement uses TRBV5-5 and TRBJ2-7; D possibly corresponds to TRBD1 (7 bases). There are 15 residues in the CDR3. The germline V and J ends were trimmed by 1 base and 2 bases, with 13 bases remaining between them. CDR1 SGHKS and CDR2 YYEKEE come from the germline V gene (reference sequence).

The rearrangement joins TRBV25-1 to TRBJ1-4; TRBD1 matches 7 bases. CDR1 is MGHDK and CDR2 is SYGVNS in the germline V gene. There are 17 residues in the CDR3. V trimming: 2 bases; J trimming: 0 bases; junction bases outside the gene matches: 6. The CDR3 nucleotides read TGTGCCAGCAGTGAAACCGCAGGGGGTACAACTAATGAAAAACTGTTTTTT. Amino acid sequence: CASSETAGGTTNEKLFF.

This chain uses TRBV6-5 with TRBJ1-2; D is perhaps TRBD1 (6 bases). Germline loops: CDR1 MNHEY, CDR2 SVGAGI. The CDR3 is made up of 12 amino acids. V gave up 5 bases and J gave up 8 bases, with 12 bases separating them. The CDR3 loop is CASSNHRAGYTF. The DNA for the CDR3 is TGTGCCAGCAGTAATCACAGGGCCGGCTACACCTTC.

The chain recombines TRBV14 with TRBJ2-1; D is undetermined. CDR1 is SGHDN and CDR2 is FVKESK in the germline V gene. Trimming left V 0 bases short and J 5 bases short, with 11 bases between. The CDR3 is 15 amino acids. As DNA, the CDR3 is TGTGCCAGCAGCCAAGATTTCGAGTCCCACAATGAGCAGTTCTTC. This sequence encodes CASSQDFESHNEQFF.

The chain has TRBV5-1 and TRBJ1-3; 8 bases agree with TRBD1. The CDR3 has 15 residues. The junction had 3 bases not matched to a gene; V was cut back by 3 bases and J by 1 base. Germline loops: CDR1 SGHRS, CDR2 YFSETQ. The CDR3 loop reads CASSSGGPSGNTIYF. CDR3 bases: TGCGCCAGCAGCTCAGGGGGCCCGTCTGGAAACACCATATATTTT. Drawing the rest from reference TRBV5-1 and TRBJ1-3, the complete variable domain is KAGVTQTPRYLIKTRGQQVTLSCSPISGHRSVSWYQQTPGQGLQFLFEYFSETQRNKGNFPGRFSGRQFSNSRSEMNVSTLELGDSALYLCASSSGGPSGNTIYFGEGSWLTVV.

V and J are TRBV27 and TRBJ1-5; D is uncertain. V shed 5 bases and J shed 1 base, with 18 bases lying between them. The V gene's germline CDR1 is MNHEY and CDR2 SMNVEV (reference sequence). The CDR3 length is 17 residues. The CDR3 loop is CASSPSTEDGSNQPQHF. Written as DNA, the CDR3 is TGTGCCAGCAGTCCCTCGACGGAGGACGGCAGCAATCAGCCCCAGCATTTT.

The chain recombines TRBV19 with TRBJ1-5, with D perhaps TRBD1 (5 bases). Germline CDR1 LNHDA, CDR2 SQIVND (reference sequence). Trimming removed 7 bases at V and 0 bases at J, with 19 bases between. This CDR3 contains 17 residues. CDR3 loop: CASTHRGYGYSNQPQHF. In nucleotides, the CDR3 is TGTGCCAGTACCCATCGGGGGTACGGGTATAGCAATCAGCCCCAGCATTTT.